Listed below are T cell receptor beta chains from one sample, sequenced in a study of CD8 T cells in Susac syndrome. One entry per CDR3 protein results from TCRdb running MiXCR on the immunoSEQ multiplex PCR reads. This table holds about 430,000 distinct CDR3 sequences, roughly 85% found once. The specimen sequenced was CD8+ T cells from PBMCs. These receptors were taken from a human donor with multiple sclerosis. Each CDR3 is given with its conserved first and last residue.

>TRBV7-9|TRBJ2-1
CASTSPSGEYDEQFF
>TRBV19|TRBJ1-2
CASSIGPAYGYTF
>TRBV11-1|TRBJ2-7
CASSLFPISYEQYF
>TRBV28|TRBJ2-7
CASSSLDGKRRDEQYF
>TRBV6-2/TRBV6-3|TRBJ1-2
CASSLGQSRPSTDGYTF
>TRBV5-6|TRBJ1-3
CASSLRDRGNTIYF
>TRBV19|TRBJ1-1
CASTQFRDRTIPEAFF
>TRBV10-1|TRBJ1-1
CASSGWNAPEAFF
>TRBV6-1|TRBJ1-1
CASSEDRAMNTEAFF
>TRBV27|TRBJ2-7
CASSLERDLGEQYF
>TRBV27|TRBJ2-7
CASRTGGSYEQYF
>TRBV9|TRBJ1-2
CASSVSGGYTF